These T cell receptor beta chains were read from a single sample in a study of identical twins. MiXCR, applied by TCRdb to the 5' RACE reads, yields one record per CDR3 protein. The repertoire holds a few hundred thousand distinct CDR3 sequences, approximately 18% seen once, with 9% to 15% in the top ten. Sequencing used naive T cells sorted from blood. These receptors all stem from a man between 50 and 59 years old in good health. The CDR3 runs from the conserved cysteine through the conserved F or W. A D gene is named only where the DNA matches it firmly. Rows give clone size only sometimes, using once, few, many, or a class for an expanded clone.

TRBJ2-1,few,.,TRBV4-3,CASSQDSGYNEQFF,TGCGCCAGCAGCCAAGATTCGGGGTACAATGAGCAGTTCTTC
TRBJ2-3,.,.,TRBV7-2,CASSPVWGESTDTQYF,TGTGCCAGCAGCCCAGTATGGGGGGAGAGCACAGATACGCAGTATTTT
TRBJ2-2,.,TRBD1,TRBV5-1,CASSRTGAANTGELFF,TGCGCCAGCAGCAGAACAGGGGCCGCGAACACCGGGGAGCTGTTTTTT
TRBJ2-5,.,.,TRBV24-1,CATSVPGVQETQYF,TGTGCCACCAGTGTCCCCGGCGTACAAGAGACCCAGTACTTC
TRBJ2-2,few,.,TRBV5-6,CASSPKWGRENTGELFF,TGTGCCAGCAGCCCAAAATGGGGCAGGGAAAACACCGGGGAGCTGTTTTTT
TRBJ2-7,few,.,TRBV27,CASSLSSSSSYEQYF,TGTGCCAGCAGTTTGTCGTCTTCGTCCTCCTACGAGCAGTACTTC
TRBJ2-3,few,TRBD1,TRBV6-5,CASSYSGQGQHTQYF,TGTGCCAGCAGTTACTCGGGACAGGGGCAACATACGCAGTATTTT
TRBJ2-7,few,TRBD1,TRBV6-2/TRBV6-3,CATTTGTGLYEQYF,TGTGCTACTACCACCGGGACAGGACTCTACGAGCAGTACTTC
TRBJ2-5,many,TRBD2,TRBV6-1,CASRSGTSGDTQETQYF,TGTGCCAGCAGATCCGGGACTAGCGGGGATACACAAGAGACCCAGTACTTC
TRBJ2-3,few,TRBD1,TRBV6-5,CASSSPGDSSSTDTQYF,TGTGCCAGCAGTTCTCCTGGGGACAGCTCTAGCACAGATACGCAGTATTTT
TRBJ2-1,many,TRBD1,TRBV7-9,CASSSLAGTGYNEQFF,TGTGCCAGCAGCTCACTTGCCGGGACAGGGTACAATGAGCAGTTCTTC
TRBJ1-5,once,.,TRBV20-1,CSAEEHSRISNQPQHF,TGCAGTGCGGAGGAACATTCGAGAATAAGCAATCAGCCCCAGCATTTT
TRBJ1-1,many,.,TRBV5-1,CASSLEGRRDEAFF,TGCGCCAGCAGCTTGGAGGGGAGGCGTGATGAAGCTTTCTTT
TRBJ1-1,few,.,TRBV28,CASSLLGNAAFF,TGTGCCAGCAGTCTCCTAGGGAACGCAGCTTTCTTT
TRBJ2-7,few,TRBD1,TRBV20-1,CSARETGGAGSYEQYF,TGCAGTGCACGCGAAACAGGGGGCGCTGGGTCTTACGAGCAGTACTTC
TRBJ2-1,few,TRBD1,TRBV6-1,CASSLRDRVDEQFF,TGTGCCAGCAGTCTCCGGGACAGGGTCGATGAGCAGTTCTTC
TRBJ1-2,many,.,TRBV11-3,CASSLRWDTNYGYTF,TGTGCCAGCAGCTTAAGGTGGGACACCAACTATGGCTACACCTTC
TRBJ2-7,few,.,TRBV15,CATSSPRDPLEQYF,TGTGCCACCAGCAGCCCTAGGGACCCTCTCGAGCAGTACTTC
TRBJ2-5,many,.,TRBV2,CASRAARLQETQYF,TGTGCCAGCAGGGCCGCCAGACTCCAAGAGACCCAGTACTTC
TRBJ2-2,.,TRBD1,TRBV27,CAGAGTANTGELFF,TGTGCCGGTGCCGGGACAGCTAACACCGGGGAGCTGTTTTTT
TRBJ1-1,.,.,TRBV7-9,CASEGGNTEAFF,TGTGCCAGTGAGGGGGGGAACACTGAAGCTTTCTTT
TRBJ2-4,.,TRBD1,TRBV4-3,CASSHGPGQGGNIQYF,TGCGCCAGCAGCCACGGCCCGGGACAGGGAGGAAACATTCAGTACTTC
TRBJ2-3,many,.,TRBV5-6,CASSIDTDTQYF,TGTGCCAGCAGCATAGACACAGATACGCAGTATTTT
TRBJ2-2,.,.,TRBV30,CAWSVLAGELFF,TGTGCCTGGAGTGTTTTGGCCGGGGAGCTGTTTTTT
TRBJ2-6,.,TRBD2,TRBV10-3,CAISGLAGGPNSGANVLTF,TGTGCCATCAGTGGGCTAGCGGGGGGTCCGAACTCTGGGGCCAACGTCCTGACTTTC
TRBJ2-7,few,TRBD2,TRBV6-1,CASKAGNGPYEQYF,TGTGCCAGCAAAGCGGGAAACGGACCCTACGAGCAGTACTTC
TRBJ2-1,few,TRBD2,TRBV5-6,CASIQSGDEQFF,TGTGCCAGCATCCAAAGCGGGGATGAGCAGTTCTTC
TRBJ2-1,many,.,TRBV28,CASNPPGVGLNEQFF,TGTGCCAGCAACCCCCCGGGGGTGGGGCTCAATGAGCAGTTCTTC
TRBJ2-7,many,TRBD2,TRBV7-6,CASSLVLSGRGEQYF,TGTGCCAGCAGCTTAGTTCTTAGCGGGAGAGGTGAGCAGTACTTC
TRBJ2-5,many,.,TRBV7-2,CASSLTGLQETQYF,TGTGCCAGCAGCTTAACAGGGCTTCAAGAGACCCAGTACTTC
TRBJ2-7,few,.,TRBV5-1,CASKDGAYEQYF,TGCGCCAGCAAGGACGGGGCCTACGAGCAGTACTTC
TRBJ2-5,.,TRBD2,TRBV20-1,CSAGLAVYQETQYF,TGCAGTGCTGGACTAGCGGTGTACCAAGAGACCCAGTACTTC
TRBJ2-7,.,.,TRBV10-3,CAISVDVGGGEQYF,TGTGCCATCAGTGTTGATGTTGGAGGGGGCGAGCAGTACTTC
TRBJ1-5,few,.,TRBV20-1,CSAGGGGQPQHF,TGCAGTGCCGGAGGGGGTGGGCAGCCCCAGCATTTT
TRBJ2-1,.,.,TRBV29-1,CSVEATRGPDYEQFF,TGCAGCGTTGAAGCTACGCGGGGGCCGGATTATGAGCAGTTCTTC
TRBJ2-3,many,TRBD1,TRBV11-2,CASSLTGGITQYF,TGTGCCAGCAGCTTAACAGGGGGCATTACGCAGTATTTT
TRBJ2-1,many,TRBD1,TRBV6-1,CASRRTGASYNEQFF,TGTGCCAGCAGGAGGACAGGGGCCTCCTACAATGAGCAGTTCTTC
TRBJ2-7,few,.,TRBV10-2,CASSESHPRGEQYF,TGCGCCAGCAGTGAGTCACATCCTAGGGGAGAGCAGTACTTC
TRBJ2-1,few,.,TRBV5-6,CASSFPGRNEQFF,TGTGCCAGCAGCTTCCCGGGGAGGAATGAGCAGTTCTTC
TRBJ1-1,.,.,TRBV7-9,CASSLVTDEAFF,TGTGCCAGCAGCTTAGTGACGGATGAAGCTTTCTTT
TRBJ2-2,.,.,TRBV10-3,CAITTQGQGTGELFF,TGTGCCATCACTACCCAGGGGCAGGGCACCGGGGAGCTGTTTTTT
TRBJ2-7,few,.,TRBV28,CASSLPKRTGPSSYEQYF,TGTGCCAGCAGTTTACCCAAACGAACAGGGCCTAGCTCCTACGAGCAGTACTTC
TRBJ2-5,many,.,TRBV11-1,CASSLGFQETQYF,TGTGCCAGCAGCTTAGGGTTCCAAGAGACCCAGTACTTC
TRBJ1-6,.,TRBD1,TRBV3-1,CASSRDRGPLHF,TGTGCCAGCAGCCGAGACAGGGGACCCCTCCACTTT
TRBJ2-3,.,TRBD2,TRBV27,CASSFIAGGYHSDTQYF,TGTGCCAGCAGTTTCATAGCGGGAGGGTATCATTCAGATACGCAGTATTTT
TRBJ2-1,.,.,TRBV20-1,CSAPMVGGTSPNEQFF,TGCAGTGCTCCCATGGTGGGCGGGACGTCTCCGAATGAGCAGTTCTTC
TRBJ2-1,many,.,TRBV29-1,CSVSQRNEQFF,TGCAGCGTTTCACAGCGCAATGAGCAGTTCTTC
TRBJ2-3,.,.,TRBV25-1,CASKTLGTDTQYF,TGTGCCAGCAAGACCTTGGGGACAGATACGCAGTATTTT
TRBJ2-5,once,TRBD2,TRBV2,CASRVSGHQETQYF,TGTGCCAGCCGGGTTAGCGGGCACCAAGAGACCCAGTACTTC
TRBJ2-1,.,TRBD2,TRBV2,CASSPPGLAGEQFF,TGTGCCAGCAGTCCCCCGGGACTAGCGGGGGAGCAGTTCTTC
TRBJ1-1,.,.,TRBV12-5,CASGQRQFRSTEAFF,TGTGCTAGTGGCCAAAGACAGTTTCGGTCCACTGAAGCTTTCTTT